Listed below are T cell receptor beta chains from one sample, sequenced in a study of T cell responses to AZD1222 COVID-19 vaccine. Using immunoSEQ multiplex PCR, the repertoire was profiled, and TCRdb retains in-frame clones only, with some absent. The table lists fewer than 150,000 clones, about 88% of them singletons, with approximately 8.8% in the top ten. Specimen: peripheral blood, collected 28 days after the second AZD1222 dose. Receptors originate from an adult who received the AZD1222 COVID-19 vaccine. Both conserved end residues are trimmed from each CDR3. A clone size is listed for some rows: how often the clone was seen (once, few, many), or a class if it is expanded.

TRBJ2-7,11,.,TRBV10-2,ASEVAGGDEQY
TRBJ2-7,13,.,TRBV6-6,ASSTLAGVLAEQY
TRBJ1-2,13,.,TRBV19,ASSIIQGNYYGYT
TRBJ1-3,12,.,TRBV7-2,ASSLGDSVNTIY
TRBJ2-5,11,.,TRBV5-1,ASSVGQGQTQY
TRBJ2-7,11,few,TRBV5-1,ASSPGTPYEQY
TRBJ2-6,12,.,TRBV7-9,ASSFRSGANVLT
TRBJ1-5,10,.,TRBV2,ASRDSNQPQH
TRBJ2-2,14,once,TRBV2,ASSVTSGEFTGELF
TRBJ2-7,13,.,TRBV19,ASSIRGQGAYEQY
TRBJ2-7,13,.,TRBV30,AWSTLGLAGDEQY
TRBJ1-5,11,.,TRBV2,ASSEAEHRPQH
TRBJ2-3,12,.,TRBV7-3,ASSPGGSTDTQY
TRBJ1-2,12,.,TRBV2,ASSYNERAGGYT
TRBJ2-2,14,.,TRBV19,ASTEGNRAHTGELF
TRBJ1-1,10,.,TRBV2,ASTGGGTEAF
TRBJ1-5,13,.,TRBV2,ASRAGGPSNQPQH
TRBJ1-1,12,.,TRBV7-9,ASSLYSGGTEAF
TRBJ1-1,10,.,TRBV12-3/TRBV12-4,ASSLGDTEAF
TRBJ2-5,13,.,TRBV19,ASSIRAGGQETQY
TRBJ1-3,12,.,TRBV14,ASSQGGAGNTIY
TRBJ2-5,11,.,TRBV5-1,ASSLEFGETQY
TRBJ1-4,11,.,TRBV6-5,ASKGTVNEKLF
TRBJ2-1,14,.,TRBV4-2,ASSHPESSSYNEQF
TRBJ2-5,12,.,TRBV19,ASKGQGEQETQY
TRBJ2-5,12,.,TRBV9,ASSSGRGKETQY
TRBJ1-2,13,.,TRBV4-2,ASSQVDREVSGYT
TRBJ1-1,11,.,TRBV5-1,ASTFTGGTEAF
TRBJ1-2,12,.,TRBV24-1,ATSARDRNYGYT